The next 22 T cell receptor beta chains were all read from a single sample in a study of blood T cell repertoires in COVID-19. Profiled with immunoSEQ multiplex PCR; TCRdb holds only in-frame clones, not every one. The sample lists 400,000 to 450,000 clones, 80% to 90% occurring once. Sequenced: PBMCs or T cells enriched from blood (not recorded which). The receptors come from a man aged 30-40 years who had recovered from COVID-19.

This clone came up a few times. The chain links TRBV6-4 to TRBJ2-2, with 11 bases aligning to TRBD2. Germline loops: CDR1 MRHNA, CDR2 SNTAGT. V lost 9 bases, J lost 4 bases, and 7 bases stayed unmatched. The CDR3 runs 15 residues. Written as DNA, the CDR3 is TGTGCCAGGCTAGCGGGGGGACCGTTCACCGGGGAGCTGTTTTTT. As protein: CARLAGGPFTGELFF.

The chain joins TRBV10-3 to TRBJ1-1; 9 bases agree with TRBD1. The V segment lost 4 bases and the J segment 5 bases; nucleotides outside the gene matches: 5. The germline V gene has CDR1 ENHRY and CDR2 SYGVKD. This CDR3 is 14 amino acids long. CDR3 sequence (DNA): TGTGCCATCAGTGCGGCGGACAGGGGTACTGAAGCTTTCTTT. This sequence encodes CAISAADRGTEAFF.

The V gene is TRBV9, the J gene TRBJ2-3; 8 bases fit TRBD2. Losses at the gene ends were 2 bases for V and 3 bases for J; bases not matched to a gene: 5. The CDR3 runs to 15 residues. CDR1 is SGDLS and CDR2 is YYNGEE in the germline V gene. CDR3 residues: CASSVIAGRTDTQYF. For the CDR3, the DNA is TGTGCCAGCAGCGTGATAGCGGGGCGGACAGATACGCAGTATTTT. The complete variable domain, with remaining parts taken from reference TRBV9 and TRBJ2-3, reads DSGVTQTPKHLITATGQRVTLRCSPRSGDLSVYWYQQSLDQGLQFLIQYYNGEERAKGNILERFSAQQFPDLHSELNLSSLELGDSALYFCASSVIAGRTDTQYFGPGTRLTVL.

This clone appeared a single time. V gene TRBV19 combines with J gene TRBJ1-2; D possibly corresponds to TRBD1 (5 bases). V was shortened by 1 base and J by 7 bases, with 7 bases between the two germline ends. Germline V gives CDR1 LNHDA, CDR2 SQIVND (reference sequence). CDR3 length equals 12 residues. The CDR3 here is CASSIGQRGYTF. In DNA form, the CDR3 reads TGTGCCAGTAGTATAGGACAGCGTGGCTACACCTTC.

J is TRBJ1-6 and V is TRBV27, with D perhaps TRBD1 (5 bases). Trimming took 6 bases from V and 0 from J, leaving 12 bases between them. This CDR3 spans 16 amino acids. Germline CDR1 is MNHEY and CDR2 is SMNVEV (reference sequence). The CDR3 nucleotides are TGTGCCAGCAGAGCTCGACAGACCTCCTATAATTCACCCCTCCACTTT. This sequence encodes CASRARQTSYNSPLHF.

This chain links TRBV10-3 with TRBJ2-5; D is unclear. CDR1 and CDR2 from the germline V gene are ENHRY and SYGVKD. The CDR3 is made up of 13 amino acids. Trimming cost V 4 bases and J 5 bases, with 11 bases left between them. Written as DNA, the CDR3 is TGTGCCATCAGTGGGGCAGGCAGGGAGACCCAGTACTTC. Residues: CAISGAGRETQYF.

The chain uses TRBV18 and TRBJ2-1; 9 nucleotides agree with TRBD1. This CDR3 is 15 amino acids long. V shed 3 bases and J 5 bases; nucleotides not matched to a gene: 5. CDR1 and CDR2 (germline): KGHSH, LQKENI. The CDR3, as DNA: TGTGCCAGCTCACCTCCGAGGACAGGGGACAATGAGCAGTTCTTC. Translation: CASSPPRTGDNEQFF.

This clone came up once. This chain joins TRBV7-9 and TRBJ1-2, with 9 bases identical to TRBD1. This CDR3 is 13 amino acids long. J was trimmed by 7 bases and V by 5 bases; bases with no gene match: 5. Germline V CDR1 and CDR2: SEHNR, FQNEAQ (reference sequence). This chain's CDR3 is CASSPGQGFGYTF. For the CDR3, the DNA is TGTGCCAGCAGCCCTGGACAGGGGTTTGGCTACACCTTC.

The rearrangement joins TRBV29-1 to TRBJ1-1, with TRBD1 identical over 7 bases. The length of the CDR3 is 13 residues. CDR1 and CDR2 from the germline V gene are SQVTM and ANQGSEA. The J segment lost 0 bases and the V segment lost 7 bases, leaving 5 bases of the junction unmatched. CDR3 in amino acids: CSGGQAVNTEAFF. CDR3 bases: TGCAGCGGCGGACAGGCCGTGAACACTGAAGCTTTCTTT.

This clone is a singleton in its sample. The chain combines TRBV3-1 (or the pseudogene TRBV3-2) with TRBJ2-7, with 9 bases fitting TRBD2. Looked up from germline, CDR1 is LGHDT and CDR2 is YNNKEL (reference sequence). V lost 1 base and J lost 3; bases outside the gene matches: 4. The CDR3 totals 15 residues. The CDR3 bases are TGTGCCAGCAGCCAAGCCGGGACTAGCCACTACGAGCAGTACTTC. This translates into CASSQAGTSHYEQYF.

This rearrangement joins TRBV27 to TRBJ2-2; 7 bases line up with TRBD1. Germline CDR1 is MNHEY and CDR2 is SMNVEV (reference sequence). This CDR3 spans 14 amino acids. J was trimmed by 3 bases and V by 7 bases; bases with no gene match: 5. The CDR3 nucleotides are TGTGCCAGCACTCGACAGGGTCACACCGGGGAGCTGTTTTTT. Its protein product is CASTRQGHTGELFF.

This chain connects TRBV11-2 to TRBJ2-3, with TRBD2 identical over 8 bases. V shed 4 bases, J shed 4 bases, and the junction held 7 bases outside the gene matches. The CDR3 is 15 amino acids. In germline, CDR1 is SGHAT, CDR2 FQNNGV. CDR3 in DNA: TGTGCCAGCAGCTCCCCGGCGGGGGGAGCAGATACGCAGTATTTT. As protein: CASSSPAGGADTQYF.

V gene TRBV5-1 combines with J gene TRBJ2-2; 8 bases line up with TRBD1. The CDR3 loop spans 17 amino acids. V was pared by 0 bases and J by 4 bases, with 8 bases of the junction left unmatched. CDR1 SGHRS and CDR2 YFSETQ come from the germline V gene. CDR3 amino acids: CASSLAMQGASTGELFF. DNA of the CDR3: TGCGCCAGCAGCTTGGCCATGCAGGGGGCGAGCACCGGGGAGCTGTTTTTT. The full variable domain, its missing parts supplied by reference TRBV5-1 and TRBJ2-2, is KAGVTQTPRYLIKTRGQQVTLSCSPISGHRSVSWYQQTPGQGLQFLFEYFSETQRNKGNFPGRFSGRQFSNSRSEMNVSTLELGDSALYLCASSLAMQGASTGELFFGEGSRLTVL.

V is TRBV6-5 and J is TRBJ1-3; D is unclear. V lost 0 bases and J lost 0, with 9 bases in between. The CDR3 runs to 16 residues. Germline values: CDR1 MNHEY, CDR2 SVGAGI. This chain's CDR3 is CASSYSEASSGNTIYF. CDR3 DNA sequence: TGTGCCAGCAGTTACTCGGAGGCTAGCTCTGGAAACACCATATATTTT.

The chain is built from TRBV5-1 and TRBJ2-6; the D gene is possibly TRBD2 (5 bases). The V gene lost 4 bases and the J gene lost 2 bases, with 7 bases spanning the gap. The V gene's germline CDR1 is SGHRS and CDR2 YFSETQ. The CDR3 consists of 14 residues. The CDR3 DNA reads TGCGCCAGCAGCACGGGGACTGGGGCCAACGTCCTGACTTTC. Translating it yields CASSTGTGANVLTF.

The chain carries TRBV6-4 and TRBJ2-1, with 7 bases matching TRBD1. Per the germline V gene, CDR1 is MRHNA and CDR2 is SNTAGT. V lost 4 bases, J lost 8 bases, and 11 bases stayed unmatched. The CDR3 is 15 residues long. The CDR3 bases are TGTGCCAGCAGTGCGGTGACAGGGCGATTGGATGAGCAGTTCTTC. This translates into CASSAVTGRLDEQFF.

The chain uses TRBV18 and TRBJ1-4, with 9 bases lining up with TRBD1. Germline loops: CDR1 KGHSH, CDR2 LQKENI. The CDR3 runs 15 residues. Trimming took 5 bases from V and 5 from J; bases not matched to a gene: 6. CDR3 DNA sequence: TGTGCCAGCTCAGTAGGGACAGGGCCAAATGAAAAACTGTTTTTT. Protein product: CASSVGTGPNEKLFF.

The chain is built from TRBV5-5 and TRBJ1-4, with D maybe TRBD1 (5 bases). Trimming took off 3 bases at V and 0 bases at J, with 24 bases between the two ends. CDR1 is SGHKS, CDR2 YYEKEE, per germline (reference sequence). The CDR3 runs to 20 residues. CDR3 protein: CASSWGRAGGWMATNEKLFF. Written as DNA, the CDR3 is TGTGCCAGCAGCTGGGGACGGGCCGGGGGGTGGATGGCAACTAATGAAAAACTGTTTTTT.

V gene TRBV27 combines with J gene TRBJ1-6; TRBD1 agrees at 8 bases. Germline CDR1 and CDR2: MNHEY and SMNVEV (reference sequence). V dropped 6 bases and J dropped 4; count of bases not matched to a gene: 8. The CDR3 has 16 amino acids. This chain's CDR3 is CASSQDRAGYNSPLHF. DNA for the CDR3: TGTGCCAGCAGCCAGGACAGGGCGGGTTATAATTCACCCCTCCACTTT.

The CDR3 region has the DNA TGCGCCAGCAGCTCCTACAGGGGGCCGACGGGCGGGGAGCTGTTTTTT. The encoded protein is CASSSYRGPTGGELFF. This sequence joins TRBV5-1 and TRBJ2-2, with 9 bases that match TRBD1. The CDR3 sequence is 16 residues long. The trim removed 3 bases at V and 7 bases at J, leaving 10 bases unmatched. Germline CDR1 is SGHRS and CDR2 is YFSETQ.

The rearrangement joins TRBV19 to TRBJ2-5; a possible D gene is TRBD1 (7 bases). Germline V gene sequence: CDR1 LNHDA, CDR2 SQIVND (reference sequence). CDR3 length: 16 residues. The V gene lost 3 bases and the J gene lost 4 bases, with 18 bases spanning the gap. CDR3 nucleotides: TGTGCCAGTAGTATGATGTCGGCAGGGGGGCGAGAGACCCAGTACTTC. Protein sequence: CASSMMSAGGRETQYF.

The rearrangement joins TRBV11-3 to TRBJ2-7, with D tentatively TRBD2 (6 bases). CDR1 is SGHNT, CDR2 YENEEA, per germline. V was cut by 3 bases and J by 2 bases, with 17 bases left in between. The CDR3 consists of 16 residues. The CDR3: CASSFNPGAGPYEQYF. The CDR3 region has the DNA TGTGCCAGCAGCTTTAACCCGGGAGCAGGGCCCTACGAGCAGTACTTC.